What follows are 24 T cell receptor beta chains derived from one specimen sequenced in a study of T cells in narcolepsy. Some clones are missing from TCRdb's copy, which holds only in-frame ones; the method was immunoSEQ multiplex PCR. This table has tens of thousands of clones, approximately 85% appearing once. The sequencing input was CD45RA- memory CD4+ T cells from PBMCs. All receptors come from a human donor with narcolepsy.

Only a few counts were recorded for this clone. The CDR3 loop is CASSQDYNTDTQYF. CDR3 bases: TGTGCCAGCAGCCAGGACTATAACACAGATACGCAGTATTTT. The chain is built from TRBV7-3 and TRBJ2-3; weak D call: TRBD2 (6 bases). Per the germline V gene, CDR1 is SGHTA and CDR2 is FQGTGA. This CDR3 has 14 residues. Trimming stripped 5 bases from V and 2 bases from J, with 11 bases between.

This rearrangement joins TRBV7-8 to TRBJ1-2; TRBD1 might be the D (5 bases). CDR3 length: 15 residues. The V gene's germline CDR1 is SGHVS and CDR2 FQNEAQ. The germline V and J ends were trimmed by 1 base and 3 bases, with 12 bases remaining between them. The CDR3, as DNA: TGTGCCAGCAGCTTAGATGGGGGTAGTGACTATGGCTACACCTTC. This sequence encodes CASSLDGGSDYGYTF.

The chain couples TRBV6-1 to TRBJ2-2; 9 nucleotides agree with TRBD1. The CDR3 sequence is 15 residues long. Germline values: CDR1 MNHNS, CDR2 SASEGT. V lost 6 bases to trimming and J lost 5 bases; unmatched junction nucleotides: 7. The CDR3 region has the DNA TGTGCCAGCAGCACACAGGGGGCGTGGACCGGGGAGCTGTTTTTT. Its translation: CASSTQGAWTGELFF.

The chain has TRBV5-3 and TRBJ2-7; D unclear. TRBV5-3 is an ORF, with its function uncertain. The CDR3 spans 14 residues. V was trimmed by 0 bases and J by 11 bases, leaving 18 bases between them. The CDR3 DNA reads TGTGCCAGAAGCTTGGTCCGCTGGTTCCGCGCTGAGTACTTC. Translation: CARSLVRWFRAEYF.

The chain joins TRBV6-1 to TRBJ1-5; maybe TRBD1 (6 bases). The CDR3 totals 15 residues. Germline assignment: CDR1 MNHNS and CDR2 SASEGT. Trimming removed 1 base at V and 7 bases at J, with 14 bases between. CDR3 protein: CASSEGQGPRQPQHF. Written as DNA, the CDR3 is TGTGCCAGCAGTGAAGGGCAGGGGCCGAGGCAGCCCCAGCATTTT.

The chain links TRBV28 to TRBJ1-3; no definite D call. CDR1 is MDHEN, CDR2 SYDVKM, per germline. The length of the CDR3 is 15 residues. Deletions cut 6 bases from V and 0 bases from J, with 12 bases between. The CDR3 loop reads CASRAPRNSGNTIYF. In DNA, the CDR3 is TGTGCCAGCAGGGCCCCTAGGAACTCTGGAAACACCATATATTTT.

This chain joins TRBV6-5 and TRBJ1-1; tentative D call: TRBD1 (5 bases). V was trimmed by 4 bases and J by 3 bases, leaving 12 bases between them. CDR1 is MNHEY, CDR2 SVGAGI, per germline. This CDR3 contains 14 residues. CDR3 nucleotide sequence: TGTGCCAGCAGTTTCTTCAGGGAGGACACTGAAGCTTTCTTT. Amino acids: CASSFFREDTEAFF.

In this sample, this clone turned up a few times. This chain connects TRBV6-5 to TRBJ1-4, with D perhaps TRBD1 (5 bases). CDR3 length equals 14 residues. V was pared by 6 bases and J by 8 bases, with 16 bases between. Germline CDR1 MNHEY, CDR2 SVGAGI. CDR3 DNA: TGTGCCAGCAGCCCTAGGGGATCAGAAGAAAAACTGTTTTTT. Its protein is CASSPRGSEEKLFF.

The CDR3 reads CAWRASLLPQYF. Written as DNA, the CDR3 is TGTGCCTGGAGAGCTAGCCTCCTGCCCCAGTACTTC. The V gene is TRBV30, the J gene TRBJ2-5; D perhaps matches TRBD2 (5 bases). The CDR3 extends over 12 amino acids. Trimming stripped 3 bases from V and 9 bases from J, with 14 bases between. Germline assignment: CDR1 GTSNPN and CDR2 SVGIG (reference sequence).

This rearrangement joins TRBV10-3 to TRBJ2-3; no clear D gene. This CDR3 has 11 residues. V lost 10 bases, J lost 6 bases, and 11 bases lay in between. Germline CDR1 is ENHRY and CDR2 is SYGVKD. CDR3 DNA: TGTGCCACTGAACAACAGGATACGCAGTATTTT. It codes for CATEQQDTQYF.

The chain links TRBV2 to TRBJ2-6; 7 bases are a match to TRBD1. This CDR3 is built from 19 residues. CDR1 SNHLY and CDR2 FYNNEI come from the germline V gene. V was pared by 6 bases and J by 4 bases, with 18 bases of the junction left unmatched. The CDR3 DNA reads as TGTGCCAGCAGGGCAACCTTCCCGGGACAGAGCCCGGGGGCCAACGTCCTGACTTTC. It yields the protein CASRATFPGQSPGANVLTF.

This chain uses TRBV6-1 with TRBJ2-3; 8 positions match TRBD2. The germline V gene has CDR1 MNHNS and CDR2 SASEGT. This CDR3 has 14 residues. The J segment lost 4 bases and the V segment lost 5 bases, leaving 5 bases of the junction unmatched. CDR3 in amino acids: CASSSGGDADTQYF. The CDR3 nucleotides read TGTGCCAGCAGTTCCGGGGGGGACGCAGATACGCAGTATTTT.

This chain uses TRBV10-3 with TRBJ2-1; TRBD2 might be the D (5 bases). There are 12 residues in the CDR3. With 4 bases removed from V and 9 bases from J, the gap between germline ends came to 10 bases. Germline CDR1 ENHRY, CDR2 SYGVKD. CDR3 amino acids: CAISASGGEQFF. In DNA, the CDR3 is TGTGCCATCAGTGCGAGCGGAGGTGAGCAGTTCTTC.

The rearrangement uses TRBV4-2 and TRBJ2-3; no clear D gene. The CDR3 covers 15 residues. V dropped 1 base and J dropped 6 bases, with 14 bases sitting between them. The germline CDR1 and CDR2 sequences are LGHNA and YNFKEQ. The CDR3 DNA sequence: TGTGCCAGCAGCCAAGCGTCCGCGACCGTGGATACGCAGTATTTT. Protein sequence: CASSQASATVDTQYF.

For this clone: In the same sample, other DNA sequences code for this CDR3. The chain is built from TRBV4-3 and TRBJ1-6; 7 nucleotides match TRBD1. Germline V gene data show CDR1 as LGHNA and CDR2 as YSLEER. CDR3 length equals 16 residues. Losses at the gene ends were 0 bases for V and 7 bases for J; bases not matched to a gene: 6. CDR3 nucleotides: TGCGCCAGCAGCCAAGATGGAGGGGGCCCCAATTCACCCCTCCACTTT. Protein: CASSQDGGGPNSPLHF.

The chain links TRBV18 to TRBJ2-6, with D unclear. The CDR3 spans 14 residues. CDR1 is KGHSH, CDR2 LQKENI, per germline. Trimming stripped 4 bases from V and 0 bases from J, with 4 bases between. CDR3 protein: CASSHGSGANVLTF. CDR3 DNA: TGTGCCAGCTCACACGGCTCTGGGGCCAACGTCCTGACTTTC.

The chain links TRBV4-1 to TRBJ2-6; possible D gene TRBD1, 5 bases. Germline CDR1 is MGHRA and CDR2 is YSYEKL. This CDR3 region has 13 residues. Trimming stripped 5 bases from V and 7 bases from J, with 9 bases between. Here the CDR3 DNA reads TGCGCCAGCAGCTCCAGGGCCGCCAACGTCCTGACTTTC. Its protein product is CASSSRAANVLTF.

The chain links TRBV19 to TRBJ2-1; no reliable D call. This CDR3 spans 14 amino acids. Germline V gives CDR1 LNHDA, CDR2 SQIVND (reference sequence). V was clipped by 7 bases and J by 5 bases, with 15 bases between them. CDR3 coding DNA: TGTGCCAGTACCCCCCGGCAGGCCAACAATGAGCAGTTCTTC. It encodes CASTPRQANNEQFF.

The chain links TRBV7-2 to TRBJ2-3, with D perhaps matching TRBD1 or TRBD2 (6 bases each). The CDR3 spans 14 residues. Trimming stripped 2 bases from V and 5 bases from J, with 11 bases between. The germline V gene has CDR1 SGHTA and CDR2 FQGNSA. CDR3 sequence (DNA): TGTGCCAGCAGCTTAAACGGGGGCAGAGATACGCAGTATTTT. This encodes CASSLNGGRDTQYF.

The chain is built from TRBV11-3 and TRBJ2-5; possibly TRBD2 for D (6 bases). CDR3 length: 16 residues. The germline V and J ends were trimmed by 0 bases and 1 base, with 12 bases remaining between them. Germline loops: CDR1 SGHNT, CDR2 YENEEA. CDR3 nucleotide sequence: TGTGCCAGCAGCTTAGACCCTCTAGCGAGCCAAGAGACCCAGTACTTC. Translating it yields CASSLDPLASQETQYF.

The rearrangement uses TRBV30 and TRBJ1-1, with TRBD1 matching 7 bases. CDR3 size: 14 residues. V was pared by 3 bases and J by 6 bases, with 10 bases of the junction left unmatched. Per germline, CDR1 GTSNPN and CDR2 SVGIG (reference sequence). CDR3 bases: TGTGCCTGGAGCGCGGACAGGTTGATCGCTGAAGCTTTCTTT. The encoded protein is CAWSADRLIAEAFF.

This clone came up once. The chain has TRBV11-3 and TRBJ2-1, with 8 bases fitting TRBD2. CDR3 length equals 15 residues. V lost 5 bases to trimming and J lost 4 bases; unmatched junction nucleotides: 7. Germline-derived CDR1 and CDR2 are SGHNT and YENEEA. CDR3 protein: CASSTGTRAYNEQFF. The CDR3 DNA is TGTGCCAGCAGCACCGGGACTAGAGCTTACAATGAGCAGTTCTTC.

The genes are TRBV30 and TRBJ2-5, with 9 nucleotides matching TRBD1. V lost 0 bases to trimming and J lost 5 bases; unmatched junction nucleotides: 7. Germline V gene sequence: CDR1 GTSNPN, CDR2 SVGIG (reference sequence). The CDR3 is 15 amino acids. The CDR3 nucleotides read TGTGCCTGGAGTGTTGGACAGGGGAGGTTGGAGACCCAGTACTTC. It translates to CAWSVGQGRLETQYF.

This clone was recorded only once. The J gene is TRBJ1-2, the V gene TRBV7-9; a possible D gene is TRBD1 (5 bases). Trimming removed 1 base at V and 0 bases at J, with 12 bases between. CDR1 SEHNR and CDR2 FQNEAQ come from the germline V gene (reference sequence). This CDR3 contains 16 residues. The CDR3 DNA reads TGTGCCAGCAGCTTAGGGGGGTTGGAATCTAACTATGGCTACACCTTC. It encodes CASSLGGLESNYGYTF.